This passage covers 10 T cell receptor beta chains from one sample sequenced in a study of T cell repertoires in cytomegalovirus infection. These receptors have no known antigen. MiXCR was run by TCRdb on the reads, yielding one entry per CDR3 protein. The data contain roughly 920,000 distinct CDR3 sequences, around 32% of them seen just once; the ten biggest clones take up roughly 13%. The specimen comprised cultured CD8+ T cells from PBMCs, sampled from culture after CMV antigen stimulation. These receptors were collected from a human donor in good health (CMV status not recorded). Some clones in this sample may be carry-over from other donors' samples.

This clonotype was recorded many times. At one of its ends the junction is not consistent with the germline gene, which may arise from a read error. CDR3 residues: CASSPPGRSSYNSPLHF. The DNA for the CDR3 is TGTGCTAGCAGCCCCCCGGGGAGGAGCTCCTATAATTCACCCCTCCACTTT. This sequence joins TRBV7-7 and TRBJ1-6; D remains unclear. CDR3 length: 17 amino acids. Germline loops: CDR1 SSHAT, CDR2 FNYEAQ (reference sequence).

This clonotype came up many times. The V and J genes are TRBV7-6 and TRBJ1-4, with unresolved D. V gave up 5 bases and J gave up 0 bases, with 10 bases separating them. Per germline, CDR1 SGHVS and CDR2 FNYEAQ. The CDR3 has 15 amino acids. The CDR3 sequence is CASSPGPTTNEKLFF. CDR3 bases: TGTGCCAGCAGCCCCGGACCGACAACTAATGAAAAACTGTTTTTT.

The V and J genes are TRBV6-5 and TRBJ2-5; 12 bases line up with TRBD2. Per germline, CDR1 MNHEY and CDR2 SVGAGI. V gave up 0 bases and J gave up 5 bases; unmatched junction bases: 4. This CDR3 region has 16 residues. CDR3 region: CASSYSGLAGWETQYF. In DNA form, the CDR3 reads TGTGCCAGCAGTTACTCCGGACTAGCGGGGTGGGAGACCCAGTACTTC.

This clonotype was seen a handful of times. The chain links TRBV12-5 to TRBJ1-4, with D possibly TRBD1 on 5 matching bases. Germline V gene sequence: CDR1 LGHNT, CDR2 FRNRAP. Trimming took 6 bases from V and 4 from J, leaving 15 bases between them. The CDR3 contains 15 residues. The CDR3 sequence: CASGPWGTHNEKLFF. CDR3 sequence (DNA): TGTGCTAGTGGCCCCTGGGGCACACATAATGAAAAACTGTTTTTT.

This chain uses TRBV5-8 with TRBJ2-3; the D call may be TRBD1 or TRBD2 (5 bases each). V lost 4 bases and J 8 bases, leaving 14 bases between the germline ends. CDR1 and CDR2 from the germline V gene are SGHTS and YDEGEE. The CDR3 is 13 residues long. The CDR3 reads CASSRRGQGTQYF. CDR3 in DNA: TGTGCCAGCAGCCGGCGAGGGCAGGGTACGCAGTATTTT.

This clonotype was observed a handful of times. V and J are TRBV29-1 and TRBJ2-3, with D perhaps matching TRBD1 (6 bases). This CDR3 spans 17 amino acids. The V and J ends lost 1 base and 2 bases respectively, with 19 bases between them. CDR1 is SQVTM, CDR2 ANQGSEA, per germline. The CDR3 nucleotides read TGCAGCGTTGAAGGAGGGAGTTGGGACACTTTCACAGATACGCAGTATTTT. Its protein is CSVEGGSWDTFTDTQYF.

In nucleotides, the CDR3 is TGTGCCAGTAGTTTAGACATCTTTACCTACGAGCAGTACGTC. This gives the protein CASSLDIFTYEQYV. V is TRBV19 and J is TRBJ2-7; D is unresolved. The CDR3 is 14 residues long. CDR1 and CDR2 from the germline V gene are LNHDA and SQIVND (reference sequence).

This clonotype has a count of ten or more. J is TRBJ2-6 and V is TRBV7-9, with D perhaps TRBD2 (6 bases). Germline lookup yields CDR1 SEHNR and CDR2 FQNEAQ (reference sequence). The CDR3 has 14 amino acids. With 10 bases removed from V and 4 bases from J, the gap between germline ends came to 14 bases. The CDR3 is CATRDRGGANVLTF. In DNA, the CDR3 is TGTGCCACCCGAGATCGGGGGGGGGCCAACGTCCTGACTTTC.

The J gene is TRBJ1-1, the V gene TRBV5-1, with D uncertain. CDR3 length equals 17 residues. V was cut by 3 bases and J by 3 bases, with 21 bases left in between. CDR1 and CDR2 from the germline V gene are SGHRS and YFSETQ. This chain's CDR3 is CASSSVTQEYLDTEAFF. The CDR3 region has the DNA TGCGCCAGCAGCTCGGTCACTCAGGAGTACCTGGACACTGAAGCTTTCTTT. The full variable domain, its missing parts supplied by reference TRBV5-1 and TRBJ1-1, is KAGVTQTPRYLIKTRGQQVTLSCSPISGHRSVSWYQQTPGQGLQFLFEYFSETQRNKGNFPGRFSGRQFSNSRSEMNVSTLELGDSALYLCASSSVTQEYLDTEAFFGQGTRLTVV.

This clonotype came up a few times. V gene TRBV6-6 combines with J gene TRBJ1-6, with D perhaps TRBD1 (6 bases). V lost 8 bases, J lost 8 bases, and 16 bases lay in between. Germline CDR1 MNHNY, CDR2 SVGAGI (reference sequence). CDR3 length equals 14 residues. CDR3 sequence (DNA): TGTGCCAGCGGTCTGAAGGGGGGTTATTCACCCCTCCACTTT. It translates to CASGLKGGYSPLHF.